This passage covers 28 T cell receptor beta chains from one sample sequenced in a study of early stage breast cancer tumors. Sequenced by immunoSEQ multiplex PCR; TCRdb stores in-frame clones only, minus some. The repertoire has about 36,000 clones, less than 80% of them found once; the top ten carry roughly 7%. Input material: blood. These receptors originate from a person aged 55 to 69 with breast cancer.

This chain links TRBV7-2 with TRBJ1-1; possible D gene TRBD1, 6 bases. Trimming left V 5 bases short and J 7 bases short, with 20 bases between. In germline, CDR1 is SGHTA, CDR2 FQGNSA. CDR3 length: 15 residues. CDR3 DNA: TGTGCCAGCAGCCCGGGAGGGGGAAGGGCGGTTGAAGCTTTCTTT. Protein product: CASSPGGGRAVEAFF.

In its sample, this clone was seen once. The CDR3 DNA reads TGTGCCAGCAGGGGATGGGGACAGGGCACAGATACGCAGTATTTT. This codes for CASRGWGQGTDTQYF. This chain joins TRBV2 and TRBJ2-3, with 8 bases aligning to TRBD1. In germline, CDR1 is SNHLY, CDR2 FYNNEI. Trimming took 6 bases from V and 1 from J; bases not matched to a gene: 6. The CDR3 extends over 15 amino acids.

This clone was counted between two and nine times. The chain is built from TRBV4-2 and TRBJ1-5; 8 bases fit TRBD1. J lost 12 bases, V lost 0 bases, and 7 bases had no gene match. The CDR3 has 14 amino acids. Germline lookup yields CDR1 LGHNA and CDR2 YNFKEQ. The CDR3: CASSQDLTGTGQHF. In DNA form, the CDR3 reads TGTGCCAGCAGCCAAGATCTGACCGGGACAGGCCAGCATTTT.

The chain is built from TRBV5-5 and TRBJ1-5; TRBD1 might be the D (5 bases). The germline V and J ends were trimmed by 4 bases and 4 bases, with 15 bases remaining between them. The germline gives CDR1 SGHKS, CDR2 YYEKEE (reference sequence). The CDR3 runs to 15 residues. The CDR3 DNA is TGTGCCAGCAGCGGGGGGACCGACCCGAATCAGCCCCAGCATTTT. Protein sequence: CASSGGTDPNQPQHF.

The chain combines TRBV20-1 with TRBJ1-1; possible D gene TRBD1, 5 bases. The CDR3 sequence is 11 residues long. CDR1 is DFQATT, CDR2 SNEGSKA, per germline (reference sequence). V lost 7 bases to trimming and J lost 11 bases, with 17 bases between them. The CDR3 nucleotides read TGCAGTGTATCACAGGCGTCGGGGGCTTTCTTT. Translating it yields CSVSQASGAFF.

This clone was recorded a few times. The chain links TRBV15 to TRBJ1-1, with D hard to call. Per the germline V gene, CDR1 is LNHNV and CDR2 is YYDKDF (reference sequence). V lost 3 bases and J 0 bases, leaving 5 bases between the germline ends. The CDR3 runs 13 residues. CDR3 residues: CATSSVMNTEAFF. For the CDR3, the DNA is TGTGCCACCAGCAGCGTCATGAACACTGAAGCTTTCTTT.

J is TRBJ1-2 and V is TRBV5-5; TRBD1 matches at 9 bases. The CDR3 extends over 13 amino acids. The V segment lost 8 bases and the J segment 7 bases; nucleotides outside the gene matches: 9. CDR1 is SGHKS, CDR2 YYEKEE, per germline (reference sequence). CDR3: CASNPGTGSGYTF. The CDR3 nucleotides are TGTGCCAGTAACCCCGGGACAGGGTCTGGCTACACCTTC.

This CDR3 reads CASSLDRGVEKLFF. In DNA form, the CDR3 reads TGTGCCAGCAGCTTAGACAGGGGGGTCGAAAAACTGTTTTTT. This rearrangement joins TRBV11-2 to TRBJ1-4, with 7 bases lining up with TRBD1. The CDR3 consists of 14 residues. The germline CDR1 and CDR2 sequences are SGHAT and FQNNGV. With V trimmed by 0 bases and J by 8 bases, 3 bases remained unmatched.

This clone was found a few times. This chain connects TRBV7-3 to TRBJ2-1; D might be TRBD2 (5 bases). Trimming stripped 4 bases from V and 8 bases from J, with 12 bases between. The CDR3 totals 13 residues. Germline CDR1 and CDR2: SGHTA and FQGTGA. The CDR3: CASSSSPGYEQFF. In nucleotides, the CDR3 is TGTGCCAGCAGCTCCTCCCCGGGATATGAGCAGTTCTTC.

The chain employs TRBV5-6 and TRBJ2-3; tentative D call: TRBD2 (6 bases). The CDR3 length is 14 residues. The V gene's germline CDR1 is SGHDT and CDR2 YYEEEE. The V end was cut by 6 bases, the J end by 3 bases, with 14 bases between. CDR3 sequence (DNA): TGTGCCAGCACCTCGGGAGTGGGGACAGATACGCAGTATTTT. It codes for CASTSGVGTDTQYF.

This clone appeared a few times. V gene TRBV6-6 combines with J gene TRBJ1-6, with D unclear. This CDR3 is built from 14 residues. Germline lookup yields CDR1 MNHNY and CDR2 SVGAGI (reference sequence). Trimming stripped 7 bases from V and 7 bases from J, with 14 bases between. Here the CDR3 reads CASISPGTNSPLHF. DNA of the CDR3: TGTGCCAGCATTTCCCCCGGTACCAATTCACCCCTCCACTTT.

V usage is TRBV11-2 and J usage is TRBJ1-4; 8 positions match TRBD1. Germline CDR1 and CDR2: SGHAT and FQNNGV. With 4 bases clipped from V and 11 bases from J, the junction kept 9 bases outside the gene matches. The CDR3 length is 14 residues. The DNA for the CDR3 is TGTGCCAGCAGCTCATACAGGGGGACGGATAAACTGTTTTTT. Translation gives CASSSYRGTDKLFF.

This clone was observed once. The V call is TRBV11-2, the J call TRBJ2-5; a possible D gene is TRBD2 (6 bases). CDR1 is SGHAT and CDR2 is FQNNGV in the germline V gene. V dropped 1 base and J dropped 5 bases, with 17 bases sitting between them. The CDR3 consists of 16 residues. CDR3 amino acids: CASSLALGGMGETQYF. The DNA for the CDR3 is TGTGCCAGCAGCTTAGCCCTCGGCGGGATGGGCGAGACCCAGTACTTC. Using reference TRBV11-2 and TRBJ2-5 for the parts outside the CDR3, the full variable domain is EAGVAQSPRYKIIEKRQSVAFWCNPISGHATLYWYQQILGQGPKLLIQFQNNGVVDDSQLPKDRFSAERLKGVDSTLKIQPAKLEDSAVYLCASSLALGGMGETQYFGPGTRLLVL.

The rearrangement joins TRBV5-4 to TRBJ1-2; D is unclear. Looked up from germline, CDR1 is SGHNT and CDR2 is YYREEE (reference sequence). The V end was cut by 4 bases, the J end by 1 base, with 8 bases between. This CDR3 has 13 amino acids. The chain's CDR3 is CASSLGSNYGYTF. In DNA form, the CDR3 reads TGTGCCAGCAGCCTTGGCAGTAACTATGGCTACACCTTC. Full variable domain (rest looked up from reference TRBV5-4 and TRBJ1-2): ETGVTQSPTHLIKTRGQQVTLRCSSQSGHNTVSWYQQALGQGPQFIFQYYREEENGRGNFPPRFSGLQFPNYSSELNVNALELDDSALYLCASSLGSNYGYTFGSGTRLTVV.

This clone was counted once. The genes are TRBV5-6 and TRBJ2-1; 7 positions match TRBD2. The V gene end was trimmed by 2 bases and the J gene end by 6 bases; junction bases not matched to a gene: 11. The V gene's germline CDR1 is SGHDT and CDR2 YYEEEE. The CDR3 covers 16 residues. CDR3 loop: CASSFRQWRGFNEQFF. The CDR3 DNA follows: TGTGCCAGCAGCTTCCGACAGTGGCGGGGGTTCAATGAGCAGTTCTTC.

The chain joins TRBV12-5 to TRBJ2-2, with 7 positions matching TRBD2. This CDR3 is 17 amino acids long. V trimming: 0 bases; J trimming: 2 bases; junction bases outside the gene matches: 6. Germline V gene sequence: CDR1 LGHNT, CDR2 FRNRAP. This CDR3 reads CASGLVRAGANTGELFF. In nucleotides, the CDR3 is TGTGCTAGTGGTTTGGTACGTGCGGGAGCTAACACCGGGGAGCTGTTTTTT.

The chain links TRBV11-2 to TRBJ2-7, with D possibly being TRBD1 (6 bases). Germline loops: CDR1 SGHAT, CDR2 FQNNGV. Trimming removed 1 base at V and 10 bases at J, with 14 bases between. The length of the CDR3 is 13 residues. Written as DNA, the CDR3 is TGTGCCAGCAGCTTAGCTATGGACAGCTTACAGTACTTC. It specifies CASSLAMDSLQYF.

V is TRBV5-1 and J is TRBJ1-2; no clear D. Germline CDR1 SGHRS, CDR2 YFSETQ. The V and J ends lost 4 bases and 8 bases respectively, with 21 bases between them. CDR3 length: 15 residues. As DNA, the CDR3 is TGCGCCAGCAGCCCTGAAACCCCTTTGGCTAGAGGCTACACCTTC. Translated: CASSPETPLARGYTF.

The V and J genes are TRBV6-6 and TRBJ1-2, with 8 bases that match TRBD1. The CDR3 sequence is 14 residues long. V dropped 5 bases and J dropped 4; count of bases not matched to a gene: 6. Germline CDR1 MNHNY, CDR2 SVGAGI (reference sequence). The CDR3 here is CASSPGTGPYGYTF. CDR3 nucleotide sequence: TGTGCCAGCAGTCCCGGGACAGGTCCCTATGGCTACACCTTC.

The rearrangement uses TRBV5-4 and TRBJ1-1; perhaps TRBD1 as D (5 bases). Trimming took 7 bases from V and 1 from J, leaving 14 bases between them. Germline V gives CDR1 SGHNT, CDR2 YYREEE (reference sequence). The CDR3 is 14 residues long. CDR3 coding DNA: TGTGCCAGCTCACCCGGGGGGAGGAACACTGAAGCTTTCTTT. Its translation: CASSPGGRNTEAFF. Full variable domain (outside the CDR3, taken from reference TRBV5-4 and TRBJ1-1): ETGVTQSPTHLIKTRGQQVTLRCSSQSGHNTVSWYQQALGQGPQFIFQYYREEENGRGNFPPRFSGLQFPNYSSELNVNALELDDSALYLCASSPGGRNTEAFFGQGTRLTVV.

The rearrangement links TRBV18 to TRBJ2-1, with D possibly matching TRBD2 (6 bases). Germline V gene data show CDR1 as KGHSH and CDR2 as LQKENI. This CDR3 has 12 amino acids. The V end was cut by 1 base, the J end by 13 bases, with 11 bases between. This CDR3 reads CASSPRDLSQFF. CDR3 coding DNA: TGTGCCAGCTCACCACGGGACTTGTCCCAGTTCTTC. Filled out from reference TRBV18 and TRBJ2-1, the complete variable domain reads NAGVMQNPRHLVRRRGQEARLRCSPMKGHSHVYWYRQLPEEGLKFMVYLQKENIIDESGMPKERFSAEFPKEGPSILRIQQVVRGDSAAYFCASSPRDLSQFFGPGTRLTVL.

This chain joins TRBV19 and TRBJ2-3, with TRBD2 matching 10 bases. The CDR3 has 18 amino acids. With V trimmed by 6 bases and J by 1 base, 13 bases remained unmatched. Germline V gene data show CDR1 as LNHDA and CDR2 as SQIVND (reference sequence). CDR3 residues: CASSQFRGLAEGTDTQYF. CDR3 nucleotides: TGTGCCAGTAGCCAATTTAGAGGACTAGCGGAGGGCACAGATACGCAGTATTTT.

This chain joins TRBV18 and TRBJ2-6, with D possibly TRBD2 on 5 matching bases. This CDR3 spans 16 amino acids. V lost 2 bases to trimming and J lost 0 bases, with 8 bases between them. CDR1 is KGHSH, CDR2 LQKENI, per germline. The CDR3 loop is CASSPSGGSGANVLTF. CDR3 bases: TGTGCCAGCTCACCATCAGGAGGCTCTGGGGCCAACGTCCTGACTTTC.

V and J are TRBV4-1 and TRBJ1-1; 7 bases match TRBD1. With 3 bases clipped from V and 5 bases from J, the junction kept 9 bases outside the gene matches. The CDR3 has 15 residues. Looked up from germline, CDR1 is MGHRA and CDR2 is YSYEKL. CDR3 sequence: CASSHLGGFGTEAFF. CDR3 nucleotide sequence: TGCGCCAGCAGCCACTTAGGGGGCTTCGGAACTGAAGCTTTCTTT.

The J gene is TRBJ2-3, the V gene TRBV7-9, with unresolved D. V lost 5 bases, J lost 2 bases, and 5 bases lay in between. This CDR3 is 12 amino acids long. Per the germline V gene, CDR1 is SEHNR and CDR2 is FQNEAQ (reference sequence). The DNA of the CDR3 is TGTGCCAGCAGCACGCACACAGATACGCAGTATTTT. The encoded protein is CASSTHTDTQYF.

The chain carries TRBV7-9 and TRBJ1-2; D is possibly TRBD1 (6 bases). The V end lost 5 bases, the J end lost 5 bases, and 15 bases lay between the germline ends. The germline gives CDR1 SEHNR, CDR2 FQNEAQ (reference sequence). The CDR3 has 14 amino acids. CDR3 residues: CASSRGGGGYGYTF. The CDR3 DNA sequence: TGTGCCAGCAGCAGAGGGGGAGGGGGATATGGCTACACCTTC.

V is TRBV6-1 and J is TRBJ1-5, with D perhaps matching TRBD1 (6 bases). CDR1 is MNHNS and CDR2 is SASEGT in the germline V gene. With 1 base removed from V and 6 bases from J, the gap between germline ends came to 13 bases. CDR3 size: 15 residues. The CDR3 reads CASSEGSGVVQPQHF. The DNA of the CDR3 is TGTGCCAGCAGTGAAGGGTCAGGGGTAGTTCAGCCCCAGCATTTT.

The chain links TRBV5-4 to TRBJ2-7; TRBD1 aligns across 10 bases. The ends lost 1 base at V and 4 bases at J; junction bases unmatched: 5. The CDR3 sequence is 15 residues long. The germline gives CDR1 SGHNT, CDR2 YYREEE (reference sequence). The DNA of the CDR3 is TGTGCCAGCAGCTTGTCCGGGACAGGGGTATACGAGCAGTACTTC. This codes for CASSLSGTGVYEQYF. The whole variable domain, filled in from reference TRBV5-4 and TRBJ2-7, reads ETGVTQSPTHLIKTRGQQVTLRCSSQSGHNTVSWYQQALGQGPQFIFQYYREEENGRGNFPPRFSGLQFPNYSSELNVNALELDDSALYLCASSLSGTGVYEQYFGPGTRLTVT.